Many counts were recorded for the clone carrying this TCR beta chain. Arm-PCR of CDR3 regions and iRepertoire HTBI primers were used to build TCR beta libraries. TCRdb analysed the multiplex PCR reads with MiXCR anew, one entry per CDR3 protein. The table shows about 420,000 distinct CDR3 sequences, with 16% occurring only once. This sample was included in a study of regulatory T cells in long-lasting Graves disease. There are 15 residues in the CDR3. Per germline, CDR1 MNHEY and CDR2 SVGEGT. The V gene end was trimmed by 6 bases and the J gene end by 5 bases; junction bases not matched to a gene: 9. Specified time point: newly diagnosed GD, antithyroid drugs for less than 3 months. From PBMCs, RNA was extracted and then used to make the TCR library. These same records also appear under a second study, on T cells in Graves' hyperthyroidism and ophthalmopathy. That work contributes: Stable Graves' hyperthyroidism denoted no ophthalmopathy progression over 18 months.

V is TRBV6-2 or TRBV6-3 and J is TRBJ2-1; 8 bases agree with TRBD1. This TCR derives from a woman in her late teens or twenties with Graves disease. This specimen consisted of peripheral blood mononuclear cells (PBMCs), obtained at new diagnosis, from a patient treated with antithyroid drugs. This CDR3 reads CASRPRDRGHNEQFF. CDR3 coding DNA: TGTGCCAGCAGACCCCGAGACAGGGGTCACAATGAGCAGTTCTTC.